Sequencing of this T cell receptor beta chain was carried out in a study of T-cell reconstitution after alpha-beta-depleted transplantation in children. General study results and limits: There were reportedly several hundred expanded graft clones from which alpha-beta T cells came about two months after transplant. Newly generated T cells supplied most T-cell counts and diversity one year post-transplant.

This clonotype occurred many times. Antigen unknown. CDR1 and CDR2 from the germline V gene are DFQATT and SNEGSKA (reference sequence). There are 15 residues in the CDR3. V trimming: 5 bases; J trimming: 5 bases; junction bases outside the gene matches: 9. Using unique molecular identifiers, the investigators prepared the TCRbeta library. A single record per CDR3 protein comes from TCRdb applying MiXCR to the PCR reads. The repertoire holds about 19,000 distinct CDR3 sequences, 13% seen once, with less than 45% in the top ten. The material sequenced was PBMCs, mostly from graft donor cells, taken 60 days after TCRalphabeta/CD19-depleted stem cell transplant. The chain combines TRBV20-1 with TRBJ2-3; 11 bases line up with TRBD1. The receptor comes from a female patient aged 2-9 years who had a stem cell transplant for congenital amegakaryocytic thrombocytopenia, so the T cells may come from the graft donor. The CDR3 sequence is CSASPDRGQLDTQYF. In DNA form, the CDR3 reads TGCAGTGCTTCCCCGGACAGGGGGCAGTTAGATACGCAGTATTTT.